The clone carrying this T cell receptor beta chain has more than one count but fewer than ten. Sequence at one end of the junction differs from germline and may be a read error. The data derive from a study of T cells after yellow fever vaccination. As for the study in general: EM, EMRA, CM and Tscm memory subsets were separated by sorting (using CD3, CD45RA, CCR7 and CD95). Points from the study as a whole: The study noted that FACS-sorted repertoires could contain abundant clonotypes contaminating from the bulk population. Some clonotypes, a small share, were shared between CD4 and CD8 compartments.

Each CDR3 protein gets one entry after TCRdb re-called the 5' RACE reads with MiXCR. The table records 9,000 to 15,000 distinct CDR3 sequences, under 6.5% of them present only once. The CDR3 spans 17 residues. Germline values: CDR1 DFQATT, CDR2 SNEGSKA (reference sequence). The input for sequencing was PBMCs, either bulk or a sorted T-cell subset (CD4+, CD8+, memory, or dextramer-sorted; not recorded which), taken on the day of the yellow fever booster vaccination. The sequence derives from a young man who received the YFV17D yellow fever vaccine. The V call is TRBV20-1, the J call TRBJ2-5; 12 bases map to TRBD2. CDR3 region: CCARSPWTSGVRETQYF. Written as DNA, the CDR3 is TGCTGTGCTAGGTCCCCATGGACTAGCGGGGTCAGAGAGACCCAGTACTTC.